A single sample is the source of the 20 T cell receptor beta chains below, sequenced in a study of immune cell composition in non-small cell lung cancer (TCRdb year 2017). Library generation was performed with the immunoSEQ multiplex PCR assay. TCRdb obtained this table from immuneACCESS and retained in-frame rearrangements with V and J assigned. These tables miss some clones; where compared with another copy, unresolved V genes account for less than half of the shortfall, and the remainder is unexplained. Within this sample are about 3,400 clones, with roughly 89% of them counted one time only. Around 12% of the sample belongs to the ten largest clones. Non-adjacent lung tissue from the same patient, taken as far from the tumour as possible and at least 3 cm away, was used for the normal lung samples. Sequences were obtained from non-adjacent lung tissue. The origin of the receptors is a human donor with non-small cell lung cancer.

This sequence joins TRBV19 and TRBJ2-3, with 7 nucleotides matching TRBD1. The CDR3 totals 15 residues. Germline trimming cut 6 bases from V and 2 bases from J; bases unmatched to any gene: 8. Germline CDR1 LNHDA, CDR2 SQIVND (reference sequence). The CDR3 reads CASSATGPPTDTQYF. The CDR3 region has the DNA TGTGCCAGTAGCGCGACAGGGCCCCCCACAGATACGCAGTATTTT. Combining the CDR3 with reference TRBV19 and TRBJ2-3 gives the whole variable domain DGGITQSPKYLFRKEGQNVTLSCEQNLNHDAMYWYRQDPGQGLRLIYYSQIVNDFQKGDIAEGYSVSREKKESFPLTVTSAQKNPTAFYLCASSATGPPTDTQYFGPGTRLTVL.

CDR3 bases: TGCGCCAGCAGGGGGACAGGGGGACTGAACACTGAAGCTTTCTTT. Protein: CASRGTGGLNTEAFF. The V call is TRBV10-2, the J call TRBJ1-1; TRBD1 matches at 11 bases. V gave up 6 bases and J gave up 0 bases; unmatched junction bases: 3. The CDR3 runs to 15 residues. CDR1 is WSHSY and CDR2 is SAAADI in the germline V gene.

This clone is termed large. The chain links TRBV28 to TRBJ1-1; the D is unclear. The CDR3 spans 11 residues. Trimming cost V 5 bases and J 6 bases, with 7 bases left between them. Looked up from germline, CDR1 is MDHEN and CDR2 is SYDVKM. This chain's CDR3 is CASSRQAEAFF. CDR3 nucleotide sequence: TGTGCCAGCAGTCGACAAGCTGAAGCTTTCTTT.

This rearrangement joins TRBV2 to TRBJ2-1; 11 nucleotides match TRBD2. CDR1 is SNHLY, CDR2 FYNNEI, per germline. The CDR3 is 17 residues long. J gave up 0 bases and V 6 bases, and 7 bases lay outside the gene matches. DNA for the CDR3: TGTGCCAGCAGAAAGGGGACTAGCGGAAGCTCCTACAATGAGCAGTTCTTC. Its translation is CASRKGTSGSSYNEQFF.

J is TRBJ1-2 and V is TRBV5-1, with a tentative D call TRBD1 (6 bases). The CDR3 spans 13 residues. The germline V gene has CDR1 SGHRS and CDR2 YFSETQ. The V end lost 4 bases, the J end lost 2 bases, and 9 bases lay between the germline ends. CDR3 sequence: CASSTGQNYGYTF. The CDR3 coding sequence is TGCGCCAGCAGCACCGGACAGAACTATGGCTACACCTTC.

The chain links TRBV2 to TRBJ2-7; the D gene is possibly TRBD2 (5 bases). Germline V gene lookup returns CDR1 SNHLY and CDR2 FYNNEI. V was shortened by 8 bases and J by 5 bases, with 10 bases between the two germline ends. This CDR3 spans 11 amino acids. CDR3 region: CASLIGNEQYF. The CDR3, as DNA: TGTGCCAGCCTGATCGGGAACGAGCAGTACTTC.

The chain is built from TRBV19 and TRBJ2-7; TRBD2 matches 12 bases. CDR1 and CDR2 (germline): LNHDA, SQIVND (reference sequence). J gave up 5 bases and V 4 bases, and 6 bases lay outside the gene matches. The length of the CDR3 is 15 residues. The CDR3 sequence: CASSTTSGSLDEQYF. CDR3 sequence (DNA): TGTGCCAGTAGTACGACTAGCGGGAGCTTGGACGAGCAGTACTTC.

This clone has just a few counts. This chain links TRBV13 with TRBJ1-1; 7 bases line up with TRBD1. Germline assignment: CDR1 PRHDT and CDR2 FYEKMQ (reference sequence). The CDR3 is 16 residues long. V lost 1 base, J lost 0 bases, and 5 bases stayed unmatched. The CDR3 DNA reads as TGTGCCAGCAGCTTAGCGGGACAGTACATGAACACTGAAGCTTTCTTT. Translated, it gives CASSLAGQYMNTEAFF.

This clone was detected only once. CDR3 in amino acids: CASSSLQGGRTNEKLFF. The CDR3 nucleotides read TGTGCCAGCAGTTCCCTCCAGGGTGGTAGAACTAATGAAAAACTGTTTTTT. The chain links TRBV27 to TRBJ1-4; TRBD1 might be the D (5 bases). V lost 4 bases and J 1 base, leaving 16 bases between the germline ends. There are 17 residues in the CDR3. CDR1 is MNHEY and CDR2 is SMNVEV in the germline V gene (reference sequence). The whole variable domain, remainder taken from reference TRBV27 and TRBJ1-4, is EAQVTQNPRYLITVTGKKLTVTCSQNMNHEYMSWYRQDPGLGLRQIYYSMNVEVTDKGDVPEGYKVSRKEKRNFPLILESPSPNQTSLYFCASSSLQGGRTNEKLFFGSGTQLSVL.

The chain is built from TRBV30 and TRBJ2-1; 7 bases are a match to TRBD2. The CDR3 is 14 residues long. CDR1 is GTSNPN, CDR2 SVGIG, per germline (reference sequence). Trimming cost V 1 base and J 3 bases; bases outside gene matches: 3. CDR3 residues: CAWSGERGYNEQFF. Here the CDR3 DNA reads TGTGCCTGGAGTGGAGAGCGGGGCTACAATGAGCAGTTCTTC.

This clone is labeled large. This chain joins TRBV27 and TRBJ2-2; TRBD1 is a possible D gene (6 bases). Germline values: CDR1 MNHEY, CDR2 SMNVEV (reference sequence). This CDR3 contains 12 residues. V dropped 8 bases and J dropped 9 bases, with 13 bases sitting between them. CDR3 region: CASGLGGRELFF. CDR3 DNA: TGTGCCAGCGGATTAGGGGGTCGGGAGCTGTTTTTT.

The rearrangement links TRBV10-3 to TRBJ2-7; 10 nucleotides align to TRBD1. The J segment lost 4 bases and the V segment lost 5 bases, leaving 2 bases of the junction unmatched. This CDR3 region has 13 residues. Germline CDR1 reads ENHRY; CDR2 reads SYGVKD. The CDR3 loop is CAISPGQGYEQYF. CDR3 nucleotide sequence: TGTGCCATCAGTCCGGGACAGGGGTACGAGCAGTACTTC.

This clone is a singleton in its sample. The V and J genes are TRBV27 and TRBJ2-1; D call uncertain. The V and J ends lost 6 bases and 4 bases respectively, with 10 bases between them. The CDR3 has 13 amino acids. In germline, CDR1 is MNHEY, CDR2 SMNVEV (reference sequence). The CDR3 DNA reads TGTGCCAGCAGCCTGACGGAGTACAATGAGCAGTTCTTC. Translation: CASSLTEYNEQFF.

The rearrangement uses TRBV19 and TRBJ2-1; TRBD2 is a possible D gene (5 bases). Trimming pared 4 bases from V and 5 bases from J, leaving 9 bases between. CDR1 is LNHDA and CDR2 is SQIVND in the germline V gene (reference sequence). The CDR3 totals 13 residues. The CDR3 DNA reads TGTGCCAGTAGTAGGGGAGTCCACAATGAGCAGTTCTTC. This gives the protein CASSRGVHNEQFF. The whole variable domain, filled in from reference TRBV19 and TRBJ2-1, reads DGGITQSPKYLFRKEGQNVTLSCEQNLNHDAMYWYRQDPGQGLRLIYYSQIVNDFQKGDIAEGYSVSREKKESFPLTVTSAQKNPTAFYLCASSRGVHNEQFFGPGTRLTVL.

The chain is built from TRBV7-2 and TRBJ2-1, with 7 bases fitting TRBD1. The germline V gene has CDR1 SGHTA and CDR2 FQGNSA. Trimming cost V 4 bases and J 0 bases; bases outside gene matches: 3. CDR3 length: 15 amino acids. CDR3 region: CASSSRDSSYNEQFF. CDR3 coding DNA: TGTGCCAGCAGCTCTCGGGACAGCTCCTACAATGAGCAGTTCTTC.

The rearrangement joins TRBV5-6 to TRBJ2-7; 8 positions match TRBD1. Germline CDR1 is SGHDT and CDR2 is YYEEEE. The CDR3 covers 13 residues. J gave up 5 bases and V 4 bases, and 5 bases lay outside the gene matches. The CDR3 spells CASSGGQADEQYF. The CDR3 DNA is TGTGCCAGCAGCGGGGGACAGGCCGACGAGCAGTACTTC.

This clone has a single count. The CDR3 nucleotides are TGTGCCAGCAGCCCCCCCGGGACTTCCTACGAGCAGTACTTC. Translation gives CASSPPGTSYEQYF. The chain recombines TRBV7-3 with TRBJ2-7; tentative D call: TRBD2 (6 bases). This CDR3 is 14 amino acids long. Trimming cost V 5 bases and J 1 base, with 12 bases left between them. CDR1 and CDR2 (germline): SGHTA, FQGTGA.

The CDR3: CASSSLAGGHEQYF. The CDR3 region has the DNA TGTGCCAGCAGCTCCCTAGCGGGAGGGCACGAGCAGTACTTC. The chain links TRBV5-4 to TRBJ2-7; 12 nucleotides line up with TRBD2. Per germline, CDR1 SGHNT and CDR2 YYREEE (reference sequence). The CDR3 is 14 residues long. Germline trimming cut 3 bases from V and 5 bases from J; bases unmatched to any gene: 3.

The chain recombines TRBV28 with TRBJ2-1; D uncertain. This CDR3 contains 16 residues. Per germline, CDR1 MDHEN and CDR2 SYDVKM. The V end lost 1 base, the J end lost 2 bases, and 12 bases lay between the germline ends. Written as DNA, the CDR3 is TGTGCCAGCAGTTTATATGGGCGAAAAGCCTACAATGAGCAGTTCTTC. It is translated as CASSLYGRKAYNEQFF.

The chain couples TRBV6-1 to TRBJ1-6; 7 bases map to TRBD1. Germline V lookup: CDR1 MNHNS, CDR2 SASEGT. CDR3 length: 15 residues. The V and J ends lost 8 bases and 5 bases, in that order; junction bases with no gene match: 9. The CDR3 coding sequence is TGTGCCAGCCGCTATGGGGGACAGAATAATTCACCCCTCCACTTT. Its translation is CASRYGGQNNSPLHF.